The clone carrying this T cell receptor beta chain was seen more than once but under ten times. What it recognizes is unknown. Trimming cost V 4 bases and J 11 bases, with 6 bases left between them. The CDR3 has 10 residues. The germline CDR1 and CDR2 sequences are SNHLY and FYNNEI. This specimen comes from a study of T-cell reconstitution after alpha-beta-depleted transplantation in children. Preparation of the TCRbeta library involved a method that used unique molecular identifiers. One entry per CDR3 protein, called by TCRdb with MiXCR from the PCR reads. The sample includes some 440,000 distinct CDR3 sequences, roughly 15% of them seen just once. Regarding the study as a whole: Reportedly, roughly two months post-transplant, alpha-beta T cells arose from several hundred expanded graft clones.

The starting material was PBMCs, mostly from graft donor cells, obtained 360 days after TCRalphabeta/CD19-depleted stem cell transplant. This chain joins TRBV2 and TRBJ2-1, with D unresolved. This receptor was identified in a boy under two years old who had a stem cell transplant for Wiskott-Aldrich syndrome, so the T cells may come from the graft donor. This chain's CDR3 is CASSVNKQFF. Written as DNA, the CDR3 is TGTGCCAGCAGTGTAAATAAGCAGTTCTTC.